This T cell receptor (beta chain) was sequenced in a study of blood T cell repertoires in COVID-19. As for the study in general: Researchers got acute and convalescent COVID-19 samples from the United States, Italy and Spain. From T cells, B-cell-depleted T cells, or PBMCs came the material, which was cDNA or gDNA.

Original processing notes: Reference gene primer amplification in the assay estimated nucleated cell counts. Libraries were prepared by immunoSEQ multiplex PCR; TCRdb keeps only in-frame clonotypes and omits some of them. The V and J calls and the clone size are those of that table, but D and trimming were determined from the DNA. The sample holds 100,000 or so clones, more than 80% seen once. This TCR was recovered from a woman in her seventies with acute or convalescent COVID-19. The sample taken for sequencing was peripheral blood.

This CDR3 is CAWSRDFTSGEQFF. The CDR3 nucleotides read TGTGCCTGGAGCAGGGACTTCACTAGCGGTGAGCAGTTCTTC. The rearrangement uses TRBV30 and TRBJ2-1; TRBD2 aligns across 8 bases. This CDR3 has 14 amino acids. V was pared by 3 bases and J by 9 bases, with 10 bases of the junction left unmatched. In germline, CDR1 is GTSNPN, CDR2 SVGIG (reference sequence).